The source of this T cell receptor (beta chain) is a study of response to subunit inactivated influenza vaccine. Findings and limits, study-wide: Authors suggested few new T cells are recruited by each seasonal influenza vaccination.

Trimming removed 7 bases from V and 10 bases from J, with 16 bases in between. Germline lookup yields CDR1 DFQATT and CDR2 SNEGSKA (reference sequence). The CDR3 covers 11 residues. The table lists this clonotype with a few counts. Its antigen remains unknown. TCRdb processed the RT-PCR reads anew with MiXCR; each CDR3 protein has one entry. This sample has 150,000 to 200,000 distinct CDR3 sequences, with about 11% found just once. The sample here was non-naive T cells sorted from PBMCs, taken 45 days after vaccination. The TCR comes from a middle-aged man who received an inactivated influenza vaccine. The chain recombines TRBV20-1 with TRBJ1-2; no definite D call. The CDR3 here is CSVLRRSIYTF. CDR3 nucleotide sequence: TGCAGTGTTCTCCGACGGAGTATCTACACCTTC.